This TCR beta chain was recovered during a study of blood T cells in healthy people across ages. A second PCR, run for roughly 7 to 12 cycles, used a sample-barcoded 5' primer plus a J-beta primer mix. TCRdb independently ran MiXCR on the 5' RACE reads; one entry per CDR3 protein. Among about 730,000 distinct CDR3 sequences listed, roughly 47% were seen once. Study observations and caveats: A strong correlation was found between TCR beta diversity and the percentage of naive T cells. TCR beta diversity, measured per million T cells, fell in a roughly linear way with age.

V shed 0 bases and J shed 9 bases, with 17 bases lying between them. The CDR3 covers 15 residues. The germline gives CDR1 LGHNA, CDR2 YSLEER. A note on this clonotype: Its antigen is undetermined.

This TCR derives from a woman aged 55-70 years in good health. The sequenced material came from blood. V and J are TRBV4-3 and TRBJ1-1, with a possible D match to TRBD1 (6 bases). The DNA for the CDR3 is TGCGCCAGCAGCCAAGATCAGGAACCGGGGGCAAAAGCTTTCTTT. It translates to CASSQDQEPGAKAFF.